A selection of T cell receptor beta chains follows, all from one sample in a study of cytomegalovirus exposure and HLA in healthy donors. Clones were read by immunoSEQ multiplex PCR, and TCRdb kept only the in-frame ones, dropping some. The table shows some 140,000 clones, with over 75% occurring only once. The specimen sequenced was PBMCs. These receptors all come from a woman aged 40 to 50 in good health and CMV-seropositive. The CDR3 runs from the conserved cysteine through the conserved F or W.

v_gene: TRBV30; CDR3aa: CAWITSRGAGYTF
v_gene: TRBV18; CDR3aa: CASSPPVPPLAGENTDTQYF
v_gene: TRBV4-2; CDR3aa: CASSPDWREGRGTDTQYF
v_gene: TRBV27; CDR3aa: CASSLSAGVGYNEQFF
v_gene: TRBV7-6; CDR3aa: CASSPGTGSTGELFF
v_gene: TRBV19; CDR3aa: CASSTGQGGPEAFF
v_gene: TRBV11-3; CDR3aa: CASSSRTSGGTDTQYF
v_gene: TRBV5-1; CDR3aa: CASMPRSSRGRDDTEAFF
v_gene: TRBV11-2; CDR3aa: CASSPQRGIDEQYF
v_gene: TRBV5-4; CDR3aa: CASSTWTGANEKLFF
v_gene: TRBV15; CDR3aa: CATSRDKGPGTEIRPQHF
v_gene: TRBV9; CDR3aa: CASSSSGGSDYGYTF
v_gene: TRBV19; CDR3aa: CASSIAPGGLGAFF
v_gene: TRBV2; CDR3aa: CASSEELGQPQHF
v_gene: TRBV9; CDR3aa: CASSGPGWETQYF
v_gene: TRBV5-1; CDR3aa: CASSPTSGRTDTQYF
v_gene: TRBV19; CDR3aa: CASSANQGKGSGANVLTF
v_gene: TRBV2; CDR3aa: CASMGSGTLNYGYTF
v_gene: TRBV19; CDR3aa: CASRDRSSYEQYF
v_gene: TRBV2; CDR3aa: CASSRQFLAFF
v_gene: TRBV27; CDR3aa: CASSWRQYYNEQFF
v_gene: TRBV9; CDR3aa: CASRETEGRVVVYEQYF
v_gene: TRBV5-6; CDR3aa: CASSLGQPNTEAFF
v_gene: TRBV10-2; CDR3aa: CASSTPGWDEQYF
v_gene: TRBV7-9; CDR3aa: CASSGRQGTDGYTF
v_gene: TRBV7-9; CDR3aa: CASSPGGGTHEQYF
v_gene: TRBV2; CDR3aa: CASSRQGAGTDTQYF
v_gene: TRBV7-9; CDR3aa: CASSLEGWQGQNTEAFF
v_gene: TRBV7-8; CDR3aa: CASSPTETNYGYTF
v_gene: TRBV18; CDR3aa: CASSPPLAGVAETQYF
v_gene: TRBV9; CDR3aa: CASSVKAGLNAGELFF
v_gene: TRBV15; CDR3aa: CATSRVRTGPTNEQYF
v_gene: TRBV9; CDR3aa: CASRRGPPAILGEGYTF
v_gene: TRBV6-5; CDR3aa: CASSYSGGQGGGYTF
v_gene: TRBV6-1; CDR3aa: CASPRGEHTDTQYF
v_gene: TRBV11-3; CDR3aa: CASHRAGGEQYF
v_gene: TRBV19; CDR3aa: CASSIDSWSTEAFF
v_gene: TRBV30; CDR3aa: CAGGKGITGNTIYF
v_gene: TRBV11-2; CDR3aa: CASSFSGGETQYF
v_gene: TRBV7-8; CDR3aa: CASSPDTEAFF
v_gene: TRBV28; CDR3aa: CASRPGYYEQYF
v_gene: TRBV28; CDR3aa: CASSLPPGQAPYEQYF
v_gene: TRBV5-1; CDR3aa: CASSRDRDTEALF
v_gene: TRBV28; CDR3aa: CASKGGTSGINEQFF
v_gene: TRBV5-1; CDR3aa: CASSLLDSQKNIQYF
v_gene: TRBV28; CDR3aa: CASQGRGGGNTIYF
v_gene: TRBV6-5; CDR3aa: CASSSDRGGNQPQHF
v_gene: TRBV7-9; CDR3aa: CASSPGGDTEAFF
v_gene: TRBV7-9; CDR3aa: CASSLDSFPNEKLFF
v_gene: TRBV5-1; CDR3aa: CASSLVSAGGHNEQFF
v_gene: TRBV6-4; CDR3aa: CASSARGQGDYEQYF
v_gene: TRBV5-4; CDR3aa: CASSSEGASYEQYF
v_gene: TRBV19; CDR3aa: CASSSRQGYNEQFF